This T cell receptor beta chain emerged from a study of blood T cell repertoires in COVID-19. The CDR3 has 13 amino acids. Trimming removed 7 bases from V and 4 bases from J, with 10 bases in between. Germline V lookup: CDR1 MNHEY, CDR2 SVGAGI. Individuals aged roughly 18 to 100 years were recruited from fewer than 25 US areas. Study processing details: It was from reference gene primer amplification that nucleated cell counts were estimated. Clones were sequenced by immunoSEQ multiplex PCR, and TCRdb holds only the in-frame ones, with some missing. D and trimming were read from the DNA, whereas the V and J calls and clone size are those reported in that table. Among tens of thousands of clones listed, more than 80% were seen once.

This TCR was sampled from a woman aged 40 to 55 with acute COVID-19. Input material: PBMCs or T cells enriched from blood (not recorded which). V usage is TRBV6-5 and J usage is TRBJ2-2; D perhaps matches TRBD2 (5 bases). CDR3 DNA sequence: TGTGCCAGCAATGTGGGAGCCACCGGGGAGCTGTTTTTT. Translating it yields CASNVGATGELFF.